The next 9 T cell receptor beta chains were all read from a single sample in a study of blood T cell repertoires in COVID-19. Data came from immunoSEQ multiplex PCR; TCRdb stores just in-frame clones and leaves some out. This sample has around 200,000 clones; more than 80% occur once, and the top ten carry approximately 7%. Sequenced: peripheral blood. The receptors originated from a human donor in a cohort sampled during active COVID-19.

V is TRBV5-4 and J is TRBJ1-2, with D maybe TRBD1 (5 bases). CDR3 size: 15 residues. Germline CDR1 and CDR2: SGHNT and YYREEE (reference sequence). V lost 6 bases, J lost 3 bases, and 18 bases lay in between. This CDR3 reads CASTIPGGGDYGYTF. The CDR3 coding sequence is TGTGCCAGCACGATCCCGGGGGGAGGCGACTATGGCTACACCTTC.

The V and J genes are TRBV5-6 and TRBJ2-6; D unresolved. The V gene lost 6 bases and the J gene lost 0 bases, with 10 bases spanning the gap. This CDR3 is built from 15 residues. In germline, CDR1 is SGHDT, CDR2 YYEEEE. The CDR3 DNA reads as TGTGCCAGCATCCCAGGCCCCTCTGGGGCCAACGTCCTGACTTTC. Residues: CASIPGPSGANVLTF.

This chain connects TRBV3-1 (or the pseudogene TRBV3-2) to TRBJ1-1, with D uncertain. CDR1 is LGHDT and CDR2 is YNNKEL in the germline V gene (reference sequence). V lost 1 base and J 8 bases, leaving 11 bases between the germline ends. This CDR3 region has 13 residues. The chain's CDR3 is CASSQVASGEAFF. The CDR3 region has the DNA TGTGCCAGCAGCCAAGTGGCGTCCGGGGAAGCTTTCTTT.

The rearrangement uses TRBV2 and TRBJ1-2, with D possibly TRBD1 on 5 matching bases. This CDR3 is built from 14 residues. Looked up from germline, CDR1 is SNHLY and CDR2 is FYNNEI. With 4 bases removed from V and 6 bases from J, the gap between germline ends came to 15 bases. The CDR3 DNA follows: TGTGCCAGCAGTGTAGCGGCAGGGCGAGATGGCTACACCTTC. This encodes CASSVAAGRDGYTF.

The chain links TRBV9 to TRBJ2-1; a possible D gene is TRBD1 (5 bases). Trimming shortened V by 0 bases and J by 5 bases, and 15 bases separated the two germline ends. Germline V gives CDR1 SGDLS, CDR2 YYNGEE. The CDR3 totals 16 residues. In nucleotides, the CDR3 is TGTGCCAGCAGCGTAGCGCTCTGGGGCAGAGACAATGAGCAGTTCTTC. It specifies CASSVALWGRDNEQFF.

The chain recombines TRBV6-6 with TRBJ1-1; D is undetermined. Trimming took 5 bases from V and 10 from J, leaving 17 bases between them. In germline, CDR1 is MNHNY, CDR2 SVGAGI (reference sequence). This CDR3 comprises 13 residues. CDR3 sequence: CASSDPRVPGAFF. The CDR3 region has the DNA TGTGCCAGCAGTGACCCCCGAGTTCCGGGAGCTTTCTTT.

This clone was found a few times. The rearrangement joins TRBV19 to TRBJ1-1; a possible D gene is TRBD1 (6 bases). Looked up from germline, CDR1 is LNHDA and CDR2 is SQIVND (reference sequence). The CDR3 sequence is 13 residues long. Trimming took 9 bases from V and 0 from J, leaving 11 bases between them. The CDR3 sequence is CASTGHLNTEAFF. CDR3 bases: TGTGCCAGCACGGGACACCTGAACACTGAAGCTTTCTTT.

This CDR3 is CASREASYEQYF. The CDR3, as DNA: TGTGCCAGCAGAGAGGCCTCCTACGAGCAGTACTTC. J is TRBJ2-7 and V is TRBV2; D is unclear. The length of the CDR3 is 12 residues. Trimming removed 6 bases from V and 0 bases from J, with 6 bases in between. Germline V lookup: CDR1 SNHLY, CDR2 FYNNEI.

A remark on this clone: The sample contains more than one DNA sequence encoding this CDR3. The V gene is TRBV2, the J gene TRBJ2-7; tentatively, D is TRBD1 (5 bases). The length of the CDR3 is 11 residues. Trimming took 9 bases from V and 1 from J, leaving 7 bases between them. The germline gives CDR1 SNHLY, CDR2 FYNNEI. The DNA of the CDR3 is TGTGCCAGTAGGGGTTCCTACGAGCAGTACTTC. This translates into CASRGSYEQYF.